The T cell receptor beta chain described here comes from a study of cytomegalovirus exposure and HLA in healthy donors (dated by TCRdb to about 2017). About the full investigation: A later analysis indicated that the roughly 120 validation repertoires were generated on the platform also employed for the 666 repertoires of the first cohort. The study was designed to test whether signatures of past pathogen exposure could be identified by cataloging public T cell receptors. A separate validation cohort of 100 to 150 different subjects was used in addition to the approximately 700-subject first cohort. To predict cytomegalovirus infection status, the study brought together high-throughput TCR immunosequencing, statistical association of individual TCRs with disease status, and machine learning. The study at large found these results: A few of the identified cytomegalovirus-associated TCR beta chains were confirmed in vitro to be specific for cytomegalovirus antigens. A later analysis had no HLA typing for the validation cohort, so co-occurrence there was scored across all 130 or so repertoires. The study gave a list of under 200 TCR beta chains associated with cytomegalovirus. A later analysis found that TCRs clustered in the first cohort also tended to co-occur in the roughly 110 validation repertoires, with 90% to 95% of cluster scores above 0. The authors suggested that the approach could potentially be extended to other disease states and immunological phenotypes. The classifier was reported to diagnose cytomegalovirus status with high specificity and sensitivity in both the original and validation cohorts. Across donors, most TCR sequences were observed very rarely, whereas some public TCRs were present in many individuals.

Including cysteine and phenylalanine, the CDR3 has 15 amino acids. Solely the CDR3 DNA is kept, with 45 bases framed from the first base. The junction carries 14 bases between V and J, which are trimmed by 3 bases and 6 bases respectively. Based on the germline V gene (reference sequence), the CDR1 and CDR2 sequences are MNHEY and SMNVEV. The donors were included in the validation cohort of 90 to 150 subjects, a group kept apart from the roughly 670-subject first cohort. The protocol used for the library was the immunoSEQ multiplex PCR assay. The paper's processing steps were these. A statistical classification framework was developed to diagnose cytomegalovirus status using the catalog of TCR beta chain sequences. In its TCRdb copy, this immuneACCESS table keeps in-frame sequences only and misses some clones. Where compared with another copy, unresolved V genes explain less than half of these, and the others have no known cause. Clonal size and the V and J genes are those of that table, whereas D and trimming came from the DNA. The sample table records tens of thousands of clones; 94% of these occur just once. The top ten clones comprise 1.4% of the sample.

Details on this clone: Its antigen target is currently unknown. Base quality data are lacking; no much larger clone is found one base away.

The sequencing input was PBMCs. The chain was built from TRBV27 and TRBJ2-2, with the D gene not confidently named. This clonotype was sampled from a man aged 18 to 35 in good health and CMV-seropositive. The sequenced DNA is TGTGCCAGCAGTTTTTATTCGCTTAGCTCCGGGGAGCTGTTTTTT. Its product reads: CASSFYSLSSGELFF.